This TCR beta chain was sequenced during a study of PD-1 blockade in classical Hodgkin lymphoma (TCRdb year 2020). Study-level background: To define a peripheral blood immune signature of response to PD-1 blockade in classical Hodgkin lymphoma, the study combined TCR beta sequencing with CyTOF.

Trimming costs V 2 bases and J 4 bases, and their ends lie 14 bases apart. The germline V gene encodes CDR1 GTSNPN and CDR2 SVGIG (reference sequence). CDR3 length: 14 amino acids, cysteine to phenylalanine. Only the CDR3 part of the read is kept: 42 bases, read in frame from the first base. The label giving this sample's time point can be read as: newly diagnosed, previously untreated cHL patient sample. A Miltenyi CD4+ T cell isolation kit was used for magnetic negative selection to purify CD4+ T cells from thawed PBMCs. As a comparison group for the relapsed/refractory trial patients, PBMCs were sequenced from patients with newly diagnosed, previously untreated classical Hodgkin lymphoma. Peripheral blood was collected in 8 mL Vacutainer Cell Preparation Tubes, from which PBMCs were isolated by centrifugation and then cryopreserved. Purified CD4+ and CD8+ fractions were prepared only for cases with an additional available PBMC sample. Magnetically labelled cells were removed on LS columns in a quadroMACS separator, and the flow-through was collected as the purified fraction.

The paper's findings and limits, for the study overall: The study was limited to a single clinical trial cohort, and causes of repertoire differences, possibly disease activity or prior therapy, remained undefined. Baseline TCR diversity was reported to be lower in newly diagnosed patients than in healthy donors and to be lower still in relapsed/refractory patients.

The Qiagen DNeasy kit was used to extract genomic DNA from unsorted PBMCs and from the negatively selected CD4+ and CD8+ fractions. TCR beta CDR3 regions were amplified by immunoSEQ multiplex PCR using primers annealing to V and J segments. A synthetic immune receptor repertoire was used to minimize amplification bias, and any residual bias was removed computationally once sequencing was done. In the authors' own workflow: Custom Python scripts were used to quantify repertoire diversity as the Shannon entropy index. Unsorted, CD4+ and CD8+ repertoires were examined separately, except in combined analyses, for which CD4+ and CD8+ sequences were merged in silico. Held by TCRdb, this immuneACCESS table contains in-frame sequences only and omits some clones. Under half of the omission traces to an unresolved V gene where checked; the cause of the rest is unknown. That table furnishes V, J and clone size, whereas the DNA furnished D and trimming. This sample has some 34,000 clones in its table, and about 89% of those were observed once. Over 0.2% of the sample is in the top ten clones.

As to this clone: The clone's antigen remains unknown. No clone much larger than this one lies a single base away; base qualities are absent.

The receptor was isolated from a human donor with classical Hodgkin lymphoma. The V and J genes are TRBV30 and TRBJ1-2; tentative D gene TRBD1, with 6 bases matching. Input material: CD4+ T cells from blood. The CDR3 in this case is CAWSLGGGSYGYTF. Here is the DNA: TGTGCCTGGAGTTTGGGGGGCGGAAGCTATGGCTACACCTTC.